This TCR beta chain originates from a study of blood T cell repertoires in COVID-19. Study-wide background: Whether acute or convalescent, the COVID-19 samples came from the United States, Italy and Spain. PBMCs, B-cell-depleted T cells, or T cells provided the cDNA or gDNA that made up the material.

In the original workflow: Researchers report that nucleated cell counts were estimated from reference gene primer amplification. Using immunoSEQ multiplex PCR, the repertoire was profiled, and TCRdb retains in-frame clones only, with some absent. The D gene and trimming were derived from the DNA, and the V and J assignments and clone size from that table. Among 180,000 or so clones listed, over 75% were seen once. This clone was observed a few times. In germline, CDR1 is KGHDR, CDR2 SFDVKD. Trimming cost V 4 bases and J 5 bases; bases outside gene matches: 10. The CDR3 spans 18 residues. The sequencing input was peripheral blood. The chain combines TRBV24-1 with TRBJ2-1, with TRBD2 matching 13 bases. The clonotype originates from an elderly woman with acute or convalescent COVID-19. CDR3 residues: CATSDPRLAGGRHNEQFF. The CDR3 DNA sequence: TGTGCCACCAGTGACCCAAGACTAGCGGGGGGCCGGCACAATGAGCAGTTCTTC.